This TCR beta chain is from a study of cytomegalovirus exposure and HLA in healthy donors. Turning to the study itself: The roughly 130 validation repertoires, a later analysis reported, used the same platform as the 650 to 800 repertoires from the first cohort.

The CDR3 is made up of 13 amino acids. The ends were cut back, 1 base at V and 9 bases at J, with 15 bases in the middle. Germline CDR1 and CDR2: SQVTM and ANQGSEA. Libraries were prepared by immunoSEQ multiplex PCR; TCRdb keeps only in-frame clonotypes and omits some of them. The profile shows 150,000 or so clones, about 86% of them singletons. Study results and caveats: Clusters of TCRs from the first cohort tended to co-occur in the roughly 120 validation repertoires (as a later analysis found). A classifier reportedly called cytomegalovirus status with high sensitivity and specificity. Most TCR sequences showed up rarely, but some public TCRs showed up in many donors.

To note about this clone: Its antigen is not known.

This rearrangement joins TRBV29-1 to TRBJ1-1; D perhaps matches TRBD1 (6 bases). Sequenced sample: PBMCs. The source of this sequence is a human donor in good health. The DNA of the CDR3 is TGCAGCGTTGAAGTTTGGACAGAGAGACAAGCTTTCTTT. It specifies CSVEVWTERQAFF.